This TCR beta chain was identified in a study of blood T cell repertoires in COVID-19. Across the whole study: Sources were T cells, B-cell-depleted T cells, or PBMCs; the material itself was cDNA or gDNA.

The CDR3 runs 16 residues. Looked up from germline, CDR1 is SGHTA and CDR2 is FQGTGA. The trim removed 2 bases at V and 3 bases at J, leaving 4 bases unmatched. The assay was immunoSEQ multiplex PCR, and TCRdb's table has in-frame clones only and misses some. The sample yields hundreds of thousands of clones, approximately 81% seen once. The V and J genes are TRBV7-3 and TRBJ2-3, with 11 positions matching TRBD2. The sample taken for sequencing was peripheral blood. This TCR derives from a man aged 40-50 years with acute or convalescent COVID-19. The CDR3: CASSLGIAGGTDTQYF. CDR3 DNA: TGTGCCAGCAGCTTAGGCATAGCGGGGGGGACAGATACGCAGTATTTT.